The 20 T cell receptor beta chains in this list originate from one sample, sequenced in a study of control samples from healthy donors and cancer patients. TCRdb's copy holds only in-frame clones and misses some; the assay was immunoSEQ multiplex PCR. The sample shows some 45,000 clones, approximately 90% of them seen only once. The sample taken for sequencing was PBMCs. The receptor set was obtained from a woman aged 40-49 years with head and neck cancer.

This chain uses TRBV19 with TRBJ2-2, with a tentative D call TRBD2 (6 bases). Germline assignment: CDR1 LNHDA and CDR2 SQIVND (reference sequence). This CDR3 comprises 16 residues. The V end was cut by 6 bases, the J end by 0 bases, with 14 bases between. CDR3 protein: CASSRPGTANTGELFF. DNA of the CDR3: TGTGCCAGTAGCCGTCCCGGGACTGCGAACACCGGGGAGCTGTTTTTT.

The genes are TRBV3-1 (or the pseudogene TRBV3-2) and TRBJ2-3; 15 nucleotides align to TRBD2. CDR1 and CDR2 from the germline V gene are LGHDT and YNNKEL (reference sequence). The trim removed 5 bases at V and 0 bases at J, leaving 3 bases unmatched. The CDR3 contains 17 residues. Here the CDR3 reads CASSVGLAGGSTDTQYF. CDR3 sequence (DNA): TGTGCCAGCAGCGTGGGACTAGCGGGAGGAAGCACAGATACGCAGTATTTT.

The V and J genes are TRBV7-9 and TRBJ2-1, with D perhaps matching TRBD2 (5 bases). The CDR3 extends over 17 amino acids. The germline V gene has CDR1 SEHNR and CDR2 FQNEAQ (reference sequence). With 5 bases removed from V and 1 base from J, the gap between germline ends came to 18 bases. Written as DNA, the CDR3 is TGTGCCAGCAGCCTCCCAGATGGGCGGGCTTCCTACAATGAGCAGTTCTTC. As protein: CASSLPDGRASYNEQFF.

V usage is TRBV11-2 and J usage is TRBJ1-4; TRBD1 might be the D (5 bases). This CDR3 comprises 15 residues. Germline V gene sequence: CDR1 SGHAT, CDR2 FQNNGV. V was cut by 5 bases and J by 11 bases, with 21 bases left in between. CDR3 sequence reads: CASSLRRQAEGKLFF. CDR3 nucleotides: TGTGCCAGCAGCCTTCGTCGGCAGGCCGAGGGGAAACTGTTTTTT.

This sequence joins TRBV27 and TRBJ2-7; perhaps TRBD2 as D (6 bases). The germline V gene has CDR1 MNHEY and CDR2 SMNVEV (reference sequence). The V and J ends lost 2 bases and 1 base respectively, with 12 bases between them. This CDR3 is built from 15 residues. The CDR3 sequence is CASSLRASESYEQYF. CDR3 nucleotides: TGTGCCAGCAGTTTAAGGGCTAGCGAATCCTACGAGCAGTACTTC.

The chain joins TRBV12-5 to TRBJ2-7; 9 bases map to TRBD1. This CDR3 region has 15 residues. Germline CDR1 and CDR2: LGHNT and FRNRAP. The J segment lost 4 bases and the V segment lost 5 bases, leaving 9 bases of the junction unmatched. This CDR3 reads CASGPDRGEGYEQYF. The CDR3 bases are TGTGCTAGTGGTCCCGACAGGGGGGAAGGATACGAGCAGTACTTC.

V and J are TRBV28 and TRBJ1-4; D unclear. Germline CDR1 and CDR2: MDHEN and SYDVKM. V was cut by 5 bases and J by 4 bases, with 11 bases left in between. The length of the CDR3 is 14 residues. The CDR3 here is CASSAGIINEKLFF. CDR3 nucleotide sequence: TGTGCCAGCAGTGCCGGGATAATTAATGAAAAACTGTTTTTT.

This chain uses TRBV13 with TRBJ2-2; D perhaps matches TRBD2 (5 bases). CDR1 is PRHDT, CDR2 FYEKMQ, per germline (reference sequence). The V end was cut by 6 bases, the J end by 4 bases, with 9 bases between. This CDR3 has 13 amino acids. The CDR3 DNA is TGTGCCAGCAGGGCCGAGGGCACCGGGGAGCTGTTTTTT. This gives the protein CASRAEGTGELFF.

J is TRBJ2-3 and V is TRBV27; maybe TRBD1 (6 bases). This CDR3 comprises 19 residues. Germline V CDR1 and CDR2: MNHEY, SMNVEV (reference sequence). The germline V and J ends were trimmed by 3 bases and 0 bases, with 22 bases remaining between them. The CDR3 DNA reads as TGTGCCAGCAGTTTTTCGTCCCGTTATGGGACACGTAGCACAGATACGCAGTATTTT. It translates to CASSFSSRYGTRSTDTQYF.

The chain combines TRBV30 with TRBJ1-5, with a weak D call TRBD1 (6 bases). V shed 0 bases and J shed 0 bases, with 9 bases lying between them. Germline CDR1 is GTSNPN and CDR2 is SVGIG (reference sequence). This CDR3 spans 15 amino acids. The CDR3 region has the DNA TGTGCCTGGAGTGTACGGGACATTAGCAATCAGCCCCAGCATTTT. This codes for CAWSVRDISNQPQHF.

This chain connects TRBV9 to TRBJ2-1; D gene unclear. V was cut by 4 bases and J by 0 bases, with 11 bases left in between. The CDR3 length is 15 residues. From germline, CDR1 is SGDLS and CDR2 YYNGEE. DNA of the CDR3: TGTGCCAGCAGCACAAGCGCCTACTCCTACAATGAGCAGTTCTTC. Its translation is CASSTSAYSYNEQFF.

The chain employs TRBV3-1 (or the pseudogene TRBV3-2) and TRBJ2-2; possibly TRBD1 for D (6 bases). Trimming cost V 4 bases and J 1 base, with 10 bases left between them. Germline CDR1 and CDR2: LGHDT and YNNKEL (reference sequence). The CDR3 is 15 residues long. CDR3 protein: CASSPDRQNTGELFF. The DNA of the CDR3 is TGTGCCAGCAGCCCAGACAGGCAGAACACCGGGGAGCTGTTTTTT.

The chain employs TRBV5-6 and TRBJ2-1, with 8 bases aligning to TRBD2. The V and J ends lost 0 bases and 4 bases, in that order; junction bases with no gene match: 6. The CDR3 consists of 16 residues. Germline assignment: CDR1 SGHDT and CDR2 YYEEEE. CDR3 sequence: CASSLVQRGPYNEQFF. The CDR3 region has the DNA TGTGCCAGCAGCTTGGTACAGCGGGGGCCTTACAATGAGCAGTTCTTC.

The chain recombines TRBV27 with TRBJ2-7; possibly TRBD1 or TRBD2 for D (5 bases each). The germline V and J ends were trimmed by 6 bases and 3 bases, with 15 bases remaining between them. The germline V gene encodes CDR1 MNHEY and CDR2 SMNVEV (reference sequence). The CDR3 has 14 amino acids. The CDR3 sequence: CASRRAGTLYEQYF. For the CDR3, the DNA is TGTGCCAGCAGGAGAGCAGGGACCCTCTACGAGCAGTACTTC.

The sample holds a few counts of this clone. The V gene is TRBV24-1, the J gene TRBJ2-3; 8 bases match TRBD2. This CDR3 has 17 amino acids. The V gene's germline CDR1 is KGHDR and CDR2 SFDVKD. V lost 3 bases and J lost 4; bases outside the gene matches: 11. CDR3 amino acids: CATSDPLALAGADTQYF. The CDR3 region has the DNA TGTGCCACCAGTGATCCCCTGGCCCTAGCGGGCGCAGATACGCAGTATTTT.

This clone has just one count. The rearrangement uses TRBV18 and TRBJ2-1; D may match TRBD1 or TRBD2 (5 bases each). The V gene lost 1 base and the J gene lost 5 bases, with 9 bases spanning the gap. This CDR3 is built from 14 residues. The V gene's germline CDR1 is KGHSH and CDR2 LQKENI. The CDR3, as DNA: TGTGCCAGCTCACCACAGGGACCCAACAATGAGCAGTTCTTC. Translated: CASSPQGPNNEQFF.

The V and J genes are TRBV19 and TRBJ1-6, with D possibly being TRBD1 (5 bases). Germline CDR1 is LNHDA and CDR2 is SQIVND (reference sequence). V dropped 7 bases and J dropped 10 bases, with 20 bases sitting between them. The CDR3 covers 15 residues. In DNA, the CDR3 is TGTGCCAGTACCCTCTCGGGGCACTTGGACTCACCCCTCCACTTT. Amino acids: CASTLSGHLDSPLHF. The full variable domain, with the rest looked up from reference TRBV19 and TRBJ1-6, is DGGITQSPKYLFRKEGQNVTLSCEQNLNHDAMYWYRQDPGQGLRLIYYSQIVNDFQKGDIAEGYSVSREKKESFPLTVTSAQKNPTAFYLCASTLSGHLDSPLHFGNGTRLTVT.

V is TRBV4-1 and J is TRBJ2-3, with TRBD2 matching 7 bases. The trim removed 4 bases at V and 5 bases at J, leaving 15 bases unmatched. Germline CDR1 and CDR2: MGHRA and YSYEKL. CDR3 length: 17 residues. CDR3 in amino acids: CASSPPGRGYPEDTQYF. CDR3 coding DNA: TGCGCCAGCAGCCCCCCCGGGCGGGGGTACCCCGAAGATACGCAGTATTTT.

V and J are TRBV28 and TRBJ1-2; tentatively, D is TRBD1 (5 bases). Germline V gives CDR1 MDHEN, CDR2 SYDVKM. V was shortened by 6 bases and J by 5 bases, with 16 bases between the two germline ends. This CDR3 comprises 14 residues. In DNA, the CDR3 is TGTGCCAGCAGGTTACTGGGGGGTTATTATGGCTACACCTTC. Residues: CASRLLGGYYGYTF.

The V gene is TRBV11-1, the J gene TRBJ2-2, with D unresolved. Trimming took 4 bases from V and 8 from J, leaving 11 bases between them. Germline V gives CDR1 SGHAT, CDR2 FQDESV (reference sequence). CDR3 length: 13 residues. CDR3 region: CASSSYSPGELFF. As DNA, the CDR3 is TGTGCCAGCAGCTCATATAGCCCGGGGGAGCTGTTTTTT.